These 25 T cell receptor beta chains were all obtained from the same sample, sequenced in a study of PD-L1 blockade in urothelial cancer. Time point in this sample: pretreatment peripheral blood. TCRdb keeps only in-frame clones here, not all; method: immunoSEQ multiplex PCR. The repertoire holds 90,000 to 100,000 clones, with almost 90% as singletons. This sample comprised PBMCs, obtained around atezolizumab (anti-PD-L1) treatment. These receptors all stem from a man in his fifties or sixties with urothelial cancer.

This sequence joins TRBV6-5 and TRBJ2-1; maybe TRBD2 (5 bases). Germline V lookup: CDR1 MNHEY, CDR2 SVGAGI. With 7 bases removed from V and 13 bases from J, the gap between germline ends came to 20 bases. This CDR3 contains 13 residues. The CDR3: CASISPSNGVQFF. As DNA, the CDR3 is TGTGCCAGCATTAGTCCCAGCAACGGGGTTCAGTTCTTC.

The CDR3, as DNA: TGTGCCAGCAGTGGGGAGGGGGGCAATCAGCCCCAGCATTTT. This gives the protein CASSGEGGNQPQHF. This rearrangement joins TRBV6-5 to TRBJ1-5; a weak D match, TRBD1 (6 bases). Germline V gives CDR1 MNHEY, CDR2 SVGAGI. The V and J ends lost 5 bases and 2 bases respectively, with 10 bases between them. CDR3 length: 14 amino acids.

The chain is built from TRBV27 and TRBJ2-6; a weak D match, TRBD2 (6 bases). V lost 2 bases and J 0 bases, leaving 8 bases between the germline ends. The CDR3 length is 16 residues. Germline V CDR1 and CDR2: MNHEY, SMNVEV (reference sequence). In nucleotides, the CDR3 is TGTGCCAGCAGTTTACGGGGGTCCTCTGGGGCCAACGTCCTGACTTTC. It codes for CASSLRGSSGANVLTF.

This clone was recorded only once. V gene TRBV15 combines with J gene TRBJ1-3; tentatively, D is TRBD1 (5 bases). The length of the CDR3 is 17 residues. Germline loops: CDR1 LNHNV, CDR2 YYDKDF (reference sequence). Deletions cut 0 bases from V and 0 bases from J, with 12 bases between. This CDR3 is CATSRDRGKNSGNTIYF. DNA of the CDR3: TGTGCCACCAGCAGAGATCGGGGGAAGAACTCTGGAAACACCATATATTTT.

This sequence joins TRBV11-2 and TRBJ2-7; the match to TRBD2 covers 7 bases. The CDR3 length is 15 residues. Per germline, CDR1 SGHAT and CDR2 FQNNGV. V shed 1 base and J 2 bases; nucleotides not matched to a gene: 5. CDR3 region: CASSLAGGLAYEQYF. DNA for the CDR3: TGTGCCAGCAGCTTAGCGGGAGGACTAGCCTACGAGCAGTACTTC.

The V gene is TRBV15, the J gene TRBJ1-4, with D perhaps TRBD1 (5 bases). V lost 0 bases to trimming and J lost 7 bases, with 12 bases between them. Germline V lookup: CDR1 LNHNV, CDR2 YYDKDF (reference sequence). The CDR3 extends over 15 amino acids. CDR3 DNA sequence: TGTGCCACCAGCAGAGAGGGGGGGGTAGGTGAAAAACTGTTTTTT. Translation: CATSREGGVGEKLFF.

This clone is termed medium-sized. V is TRBV4-1 and J is TRBJ2-7, with D possibly being TRBD1 (6 bases). The CDR3 has 14 residues. Per germline, CDR1 MGHRA and CDR2 YSYEKL. V was pared by 3 bases and J by 0 bases, with 9 bases between. The CDR3 loop is CASSHRDNSYEQYF. For the CDR3, the DNA is TGCGCCAGCAGCCACCGGGACAACTCCTACGAGCAGTACTTC.

The gene calls are TRBV5-4 and TRBJ2-7; 8 bases are shared with TRBD1. This CDR3 is 14 amino acids long. Trimming took 1 base from V and 6 from J; bases not matched to a gene: 6. Per germline, CDR1 SGHNT and CDR2 YYREEE (reference sequence). The CDR3 DNA follows: TGTGCCAGCAGCTTGACAGGGGGTGATTCCGAGCAGTACTTC. As protein: CASSLTGGDSEQYF.

The V and J genes are TRBV4-2 and TRBJ2-5; TRBD1 matches at 7 bases. The J call may be wrong; the DNA end is better matched by TRBJ2-7. This CDR3 spans 17 amino acids. Germline V gene data show CDR1 as LGHNA and CDR2 as YNFKEQ. The CDR3 loop is CASSRERPGTAPYEQYF. In DNA, the CDR3 is TGTGCCAGCAGCCGAGAGAGGCCGGGGACAGCCCCTTACGAGCAGTACTTC.

J is TRBJ2-2 and V is TRBV7-2; 9 nucleotides line up with TRBD2. Germline CDR1 is SGHTA and CDR2 is FQGNSA. The CDR3 contains 15 residues. Unmatched junction bases numbered 2, after V lost 4 bases and J lost 2 bases. This chain's CDR3 is CASSSTSGNTGELFF. CDR3 DNA: TGTGCCAGCAGCTCGACTAGCGGTAACACCGGGGAGCTGTTTTTT.

The chain has TRBV7-3 and TRBJ2-3; TRBD2 aligns across 14 bases. This CDR3 comprises 16 residues. Germline loops: CDR1 SGHTA, CDR2 FQGTGA. J was trimmed by 5 bases and V by 4 bases; bases with no gene match: 5. The CDR3 DNA sequence: TGTGCCAGCAGCTCGGGACTAGCGGGAGTAGTAGATACGCAGTATTTT. It codes for CASSSGLAGVVDTQYF.

The chain employs TRBV28 and TRBJ2-3; a weak D match, TRBD1 (5 bases). From germline, CDR1 is MDHEN and CDR2 SYDVKM. The V end was cut by 3 bases, the J end by 1 base, with 11 bases between. The CDR3 has 15 residues. The CDR3 DNA follows: TGTGCCAGCAGTTTCCAGGGTGAGGGCACAGATACGCAGTATTTT. Translating it yields CASSFQGEGTDTQYF.

The V gene is TRBV4-1, the J gene TRBJ2-4, with TRBD1 matching over 7 bases. CDR1 is MGHRA and CDR2 is YSYEKL in the germline V gene. The V and J ends lost 4 bases and 5 bases, in that order; junction bases with no gene match: 8. CDR3 size: 15 residues. DNA for the CDR3: TGCGCCAGCAGCCCAACCTTAGACAGGGAAAACATTCAGTACTTC. Its translation: CASSPTLDRENIQYF.

The chain joins TRBV2 to TRBJ2-5; TRBD2 matches at 11 bases. The V and J ends lost 8 bases and 5 bases, in that order; junction bases with no gene match: 16. The CDR3 runs to 17 residues. Per the germline V gene, CDR1 is SNHLY and CDR2 is FYNNEI. For the CDR3, the DNA is TGTGCCAGCGGGCCAGCGATAGCGGGAGGGCCTCGGGAGACCCAGTACTTC. Translated, it gives CASGPAIAGGPRETQYF. Full variable domain (outside the CDR3, taken from reference TRBV2 and TRBJ2-5): EPEVTQTPSHQVTQMGQEVILRCVPISNHLYFYWYRQILGQKVEFLVSFYNNEISEKSEIFDDQFSVERPDGSNFTLKIRSTKLEDSAMYFCASGPAIAGGPRETQYFGPGTRLLVL.

The chain has TRBV5-1 and TRBJ2-2; 7 positions match TRBD2. Unmatched junction bases numbered 8, after V lost 3 bases and J lost 6 bases. CDR1 is SGHRS and CDR2 is YFSETQ in the germline V gene. This CDR3 is 15 amino acids long. This CDR3 reads CASSSTTSQAGELFF. Here the CDR3 DNA reads TGCGCCAGCAGCTCCACGACTAGCCAGGCCGGGGAGCTGTTTTTT.

In DNA, the CDR3 is TGTGCCAGCAGCTTGCGGGGGAGCGAGACCCAGTACTTC. The encoded protein is CASSLRGSETQYF. V usage is TRBV7-3 and J usage is TRBJ2-5; 7 nucleotides align to TRBD2. Germline CDR1 and CDR2: SGHTA and FQGTGA. V dropped 3 bases and J dropped 5; count of bases not matched to a gene: 3. The CDR3 has 13 residues.

This chain joins TRBV7-3 and TRBJ2-3, with TRBD1 matching over 8 bases. This CDR3 contains 15 residues. Germline V gene data show CDR1 as SGHTA and CDR2 as FQGTGA. With 3 bases clipped from V and 0 bases from J, the junction kept 2 bases outside the gene matches. CDR3 sequence (DNA): TGTGCCAGCAGCTTCCAGGGGGCTAGCACAGATACGCAGTATTTT. It is translated as CASSFQGASTDTQYF.

The J gene is TRBJ1-1, the V gene TRBV19; 7 bases fit TRBD1. V lost 5 bases, J lost 5 bases, and 2 bases stayed unmatched. This CDR3 comprises 12 residues. The germline V gene has CDR1 LNHDA and CDR2 SQIVND (reference sequence). CDR3 residues: CASSSGGTEAFF. The CDR3 coding sequence is TGTGCCAGTAGTTCAGGGGGAACTGAAGCTTTCTTT. Using reference TRBV19 and TRBJ1-1 for the parts outside the CDR3, the full variable domain is DGGITQSPKYLFRKEGQNVTLSCEQNLNHDAMYWYRQDPGQGLRLIYYSQIVNDFQKGDIAEGYSVSREKKESFPLTVTSAQKNPTAFYLCASSSGGTEAFFGQGTRLTVV.

This clone was recorded once. The CDR3 DNA reads as TGTGCCAGCAGTTTATTGGCGTCAGGAGGAGGCTACACCTTC. It is translated as CASSLLASGGGYTF. The rearrangement joins TRBV28 to TRBJ1-2; D not resolved. Deletions cut 1 base from V and 8 bases from J, with 14 bases between. CDR1 MDHEN and CDR2 SYDVKM come from the germline V gene. This CDR3 is 14 amino acids long.

Only one count was recorded for this clone. One junction end does not reproduce the germline sequence, and a read error may be involved. This chain links TRBV7-7 with TRBJ1-4; no reliable D call. The germline CDR1 and CDR2 sequences are SSHAT and FNYEAQ (reference sequence). CDR3 length: 12 amino acids. In DNA, the CDR3 is TGTGCCAGCAGCACCTCCCGGGTCCCCTTTGGGTTT. As protein: CASSTSRVPFGF.

J is TRBJ2-7 and V is TRBV6-1; 9 bases line up with TRBD1. The CDR3 runs 14 residues. The junction had 7 bases not matched to a gene; V was cut back by 8 bases and J by 2 bases. Germline CDR1 MNHNS, CDR2 SASEGT. CDR3 protein: CASHRDRATYEQYF. The CDR3 nucleotides read TGTGCCAGCCACCGGGACAGGGCCACCTACGAGCAGTACTTC.

The V and J genes are TRBV5-1 and TRBJ2-3, with TRBD2 as a possible D gene (5 bases). The germline V gene has CDR1 SGHRS and CDR2 YFSETQ. The V end was cut by 1 base, the J end by 3 bases, with 12 bases between. The CDR3 totals 15 residues. For the CDR3, the DNA is TGCGCCAGCAGCTTGTCGGGATCGGGGACAGATACGCAGTATTTT. It encodes CASSLSGSGTDTQYF.

In its sample, this clone was seen a few times. This same CDR3 is encoded by further DNA sequences in the sample. The chain is built from TRBV19 and TRBJ1-5; D is undetermined. Germline V gene lookup returns CDR1 LNHDA and CDR2 SQIVND (reference sequence). V shed 1 base and J shed 2 bases, with 6 bases lying between them. The CDR3 has 14 residues. The CDR3 spells CASSIGTGNQPQHF. CDR3 in DNA: TGTGCCAGTAGTATAGGAACAGGCAATCAGCCCCAGCATTTT.

The chain uses TRBV10-2 and TRBJ2-1; 9 nucleotides match TRBD2. The CDR3 runs 20 residues. CDR1 is WSHSY, CDR2 SAAADI, per germline. The V segment lost 5 bases and the J segment 4 bases; nucleotides outside the gene matches: 21. Here the CDR3 reads CASSKRPSPSGGSIYNEQFF. DNA of the CDR3: TGCGCCAGCAGTAAACGACCCTCACCCAGCGGGGGGTCCATATACAATGAGCAGTTCTTC.

This clone was found a few times. CDR3 loop: CASSVAGTASYEQYF. CDR3 bases: TGTGCCAGTAGTGTCGCCGGGACAGCCTCCTACGAGCAGTACTTC. The chain employs TRBV19 and TRBJ2-7; TRBD1 matches 7 bases. CDR1 LNHDA and CDR2 SQIVND come from the germline V gene (reference sequence). The V and J ends lost 5 bases and 0 bases, in that order; junction bases with no gene match: 7. The CDR3 runs 15 residues.